This TCR beta chain was sequenced during a study of regulatory T cells in long-lasting Graves disease. Germline lookup yields CDR1 SGHNT and CDR2 YYREEE (reference sequence). CDR3 length equals 14 residues. J was trimmed by 5 bases and V by 4 bases; bases with no gene match: 7. Researchers made TCR beta libraries by using iRepertoire HTBI primers and running Arm-PCR on CDR3 regions. TCRdb re-analysed the multiplex PCR reads in MiXCR, keeping a single row per CDR3 protein. The sample holds fewer than 550,000 distinct CDR3 sequences; under 25% are singletons and the top ten take over 6%. Study-wide points: Favoring TRBV28, TRBJ1-2 and TRBJ2-5 was a feature seen in persistent disease. Persistent Graves' patients had lower TCR diversity than newly diagnosed ones.

About this clonotype itself: Antigen specificity is unknown.

The time point denotes: persistent/refractory GD, antithyroid drugs over 5 years with positive TRAb. PBMC RNA served as the TCR library source. Tubes containing EDTA received nine milliliters of drawn peripheral blood. The sequence came from a female donor with Graves disease. The sample was peripheral blood mononuclear cells (PBMCs), taken when the disease was refractory, from a patient treated with antithyroid drugs. The V and J genes are TRBV5-4 and TRBJ1-1, with TRBD1 matching 8 bases. DNA of the CDR3: TGTGCCAGCAGCCCCACAGGGGGAGAGACTGAAGCTTTCTTT. It yields the protein CASSPTGGETEAFF.